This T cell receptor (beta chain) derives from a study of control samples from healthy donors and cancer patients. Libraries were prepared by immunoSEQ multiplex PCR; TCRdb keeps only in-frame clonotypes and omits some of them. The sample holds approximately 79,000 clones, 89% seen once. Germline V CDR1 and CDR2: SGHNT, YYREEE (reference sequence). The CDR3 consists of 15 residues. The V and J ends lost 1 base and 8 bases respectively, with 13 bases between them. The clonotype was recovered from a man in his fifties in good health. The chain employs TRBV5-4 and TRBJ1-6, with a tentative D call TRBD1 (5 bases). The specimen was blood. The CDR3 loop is CASSLMGREDSPLHF. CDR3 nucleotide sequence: TGTGCCAGCAGCTTGATGGGCAGGGAGGATTCACCCCTCCACTTT.